These 24 T cell receptor beta chains share one sample of origin, sequenced in a study of cytomegalovirus exposure and HLA in healthy donors. Assay: immunoSEQ multiplex PCR; the TCRdb copy retains only in-frame clones and omits some. The repertoire consists of some 180,000 clones, with about 81% occurring once and the leading ten covering 1% to 1.5%. Sequencing was performed on PBMCs. These receptors were obtained from a woman aged 30 to 39 in good health and CMV-seronegative.

The chain has TRBV9 and TRBJ1-3; D is uncertain. CDR1 is SGDLS and CDR2 is YYNGEE in the germline V gene. The V end lost 4 bases, the J end lost 2 bases, and 10 bases lay between the germline ends. CDR3 length equals 14 residues. This CDR3 is CASSPVRAGNTIYF. CDR3 DNA sequence: TGTGCCAGCAGCCCAGTGAGGGCTGGAAACACCATATATTTT.

V is TRBV15 and J is TRBJ2-3; the D gene is possibly TRBD1 (5 bases). This CDR3 has 14 residues. Trimming removed 3 bases at V and 0 bases at J, with 7 bases between. Germline values: CDR1 LNHNV, CDR2 YYDKDF (reference sequence). The CDR3 here is CATSRTASTDTQYF. The CDR3 DNA is TGTGCCACCAGCAGGACAGCTAGCACAGATACGCAGTATTTT.

This clone showed up just a few times. Other DNA sequences from this sample encode an identical CDR3 as well. V gene TRBV30 combines with J gene TRBJ2-3; the D gene is possibly TRBD1 (5 bases). CDR3 size: 13 residues. V was shortened by 1 base and J by 2 bases, with 7 bases between the two germline ends. The germline gives CDR1 GTSNPN, CDR2 SVGIG (reference sequence). The CDR3 sequence is CAWSAGNTDTQYF. For the CDR3, the DNA is TGTGCCTGGAGTGCAGGGAACACAGATACGCAGTATTTT.

The V call is TRBV29-1, the J call TRBJ2-7; unclear D gene. The CDR3 totals 13 residues. The ends were cut back, 8 bases at V and 5 bases at J, with 19 bases in the middle. Germline V gene data show CDR1 as SQVTM and CDR2 as ANQGSEA. For the CDR3, the DNA is TGCAGCTCGTCCCCGCAGGTCAACAACGAGCAGTACTTC. Protein sequence: CSSSPQVNNEQYF.

This rearrangement joins TRBV27 to TRBJ2-3; D gene uncertain. The CDR3 is 14 residues long. Trimming stripped 9 bases from V and 1 base from J, with 14 bases between. Germline V gene lookup returns CDR1 MNHEY and CDR2 SMNVEV (reference sequence). CDR3: CASWLSGGTDTQYF. Here the CDR3 DNA reads TGTGCCAGTTGGCTCAGTGGAGGCACAGATACGCAGTATTTT.

V gene TRBV19 combines with J gene TRBJ2-1, with 8 bases lining up with TRBD1. Germline-derived CDR1 and CDR2 are LNHDA and SQIVND (reference sequence). J gave up 6 bases and V 2 bases, and 3 bases lay outside the gene matches. The CDR3 extends over 14 amino acids. The CDR3 nucleotides read TGTGCCAGTAGTATACGTGACAGGGGCAATGAGCAGTTCTTC. Residues: CASSIRDRGNEQFF.

The chain recombines TRBV9 with TRBJ2-7; TRBD2 might be the D (5 bases). From germline, CDR1 is SGDLS and CDR2 YYNGEE. V shed 0 bases and J shed 2 bases, with 12 bases lying between them. This CDR3 contains 15 residues. CDR3 sequence: CASSVEGGRAYEQYF. In DNA, the CDR3 is TGTGCCAGCAGCGTAGAGGGCGGGCGGGCCTACGAGCAGTACTTC. The whole variable domain, remainder taken from reference TRBV9 and TRBJ2-7, is DSGVTQTPKHLITATGQRVTLRCSPRSGDLSVYWYQQSLDQGLQFLIQYYNGEERAKGNILERFSAQQFPDLHSELNLSSLELGDSALYFCASSVEGGRAYEQYFGPGTRLTVT.

This chain links TRBV5-1 with TRBJ1-2; tentatively, D is TRBD1 (5 bases). The CDR3 length is 14 residues. Looked up from germline, CDR1 is SGHRS and CDR2 is YFSETQ. V was cut by 0 bases and J by 4 bases, with 10 bases left in between. The CDR3 sequence: CASSLASRGYGYTF. CDR3 DNA: TGCGCCAGCAGCTTGGCCTCAAGGGGCTATGGCTACACCTTC.

This clone has only one observation. The chain recombines TRBV5-4 with TRBJ2-7, with 8 bases that match TRBD1. Looked up from germline, CDR1 is SGHNT and CDR2 is YYREEE (reference sequence). The CDR3 has 15 residues. Losses at the gene ends were 2 bases for V and 1 base for J; bases not matched to a gene: 5. The CDR3 region has the DNA TGTGCCAGCAGCTTTGGCCAGGGGGCTTCCTACGAGCAGTACTTC. Translating it yields CASSFGQGASYEQYF.

The chain is built from TRBV7-2 and TRBJ2-7; 7 bases line up with TRBD2. There are 14 residues in the CDR3. V was pared by 8 bases and J by 0 bases, with 7 bases of the junction left unmatched. Germline assignment: CDR1 SGHTA and CDR2 FQGNSA. The CDR3 sequence is CASLLGGSSYEQYF. The DNA of the CDR3 is TGTGCCAGCCTTCTAGGCGGGAGCTCCTACGAGCAGTACTTC.

CDR3 DNA: TGTGCCAGTAGGACAGGTTGGGGTAGCAATCAGCCCCAGCATTTT. Protein: CASRTGWGSNQPQHF. The rearrangement joins TRBV19 to TRBJ1-5, with D perhaps TRBD1 (6 bases). The CDR3 consists of 15 residues. Germline V lookup: CDR1 LNHDA, CDR2 SQIVND (reference sequence). Between the trimmed V and J ends, which lost 6 bases and 0 bases, there was a span of 12 bases.

The rearrangement joins TRBV5-1 to TRBJ2-2; D unresolved. V was shortened by 3 bases and J by 0 bases, with 9 bases between the two germline ends. The germline gives CDR1 SGHRS, CDR2 YFSETQ. The CDR3 contains 15 residues. CDR3 amino acids: CASSSQATNTGELFF. In DNA form, the CDR3 reads TGCGCCAGCAGCTCTCAGGCAACGAACACCGGGGAGCTGTTTTTT.

The CDR3 sequence: CASSQEGLGTYNEQFF. CDR3 sequence (DNA): TGTGCCAGCAGCCAAGAAGGCCTAGGAACCTACAATGAGCAGTTCTTC. The chain carries TRBV4-2 and TRBJ2-1; D remains ambiguous. Trimming removed 0 bases from V and 2 bases from J, with 11 bases in between. Germline CDR1 LGHNA, CDR2 YNFKEQ. CDR3 size: 16 residues.

This chain connects TRBV28 to TRBJ1-5; D is perhaps TRBD1 (5 bases). The V end was cut by 6 bases, the J end by 2 bases, with 14 bases between. The CDR3 is made up of 15 amino acids. In germline, CDR1 is MDHEN, CDR2 SYDVKM. In DNA form, the CDR3 reads TGTGCCAGCAGCGGGTCGGGGGGAGGCAATCAGCCCCAGCATTTT. This encodes CASSGSGGGNQPQHF. Supplemented by reference TRBV28 and TRBJ1-5, the full variable domain reads DVKVTQSSRYLVKRTGEKVFLECVQDMDHENMFWYRQDPGLGLRLIYFSYDVKMKEKGDIPEGYSVSREKKERFSLILESASTNQTSMYLCASSGSGGGNQPQHFGDGTRLSIL.

The table lists this clone with a count of one. This rearrangement joins TRBV2 to TRBJ2-7; maybe TRBD2 (7 bases). Germline CDR1 and CDR2: SNHLY and FYNNEI. This CDR3 contains 14 residues. Trimming left V 7 bases short and J 0 bases short, with 13 bases between. The CDR3 bases are TGTGCCAGCATTGGGGGGGGACACTCCTACGAGCAGTACTTC. This encodes CASIGGGHSYEQYF.

The gene calls are TRBV30 and TRBJ1-3, with TRBD1 as a possible D gene (5 bases). V shed 0 bases and J shed 0 bases, with 9 bases lying between them. The CDR3 is 15 amino acids. Germline loops: CDR1 GTSNPN, CDR2 SVGIG (reference sequence). Here the CDR3 reads CAWSVGHHSGNTIYF. The CDR3 DNA follows: TGTGCCTGGAGTGTCGGACACCACTCTGGAAACACCATATATTTT.

This clone was recorded at least ten times. The V call is TRBV6-4, the J call TRBJ2-3; TRBD1 matches at 10 bases. This CDR3 region has 15 residues. Germline CDR1 MRHNA, CDR2 SNTAGT. Trimming took 2 bases from V and 1 from J; bases not matched to a gene: 0. CDR3 sequence reads: CASSDGTGGTDTQYF. CDR3 bases: TGTGCCAGCAGTGACGGGACAGGGGGCACAGATACGCAGTATTTT.

The chain joins TRBV2 to TRBJ2-5; 7 bases align to TRBD1. After removal of 6 bases from V and 0 bases from J, the junction contained 4 bases not matched to a gene. Germline CDR1 SNHLY, CDR2 FYNNEI. This CDR3 has 14 amino acids. CDR3 loop: CASREDRYQETQYF. DNA for the CDR3: TGTGCCAGCAGGGAGGACAGGTACCAAGAGACCCAGTACTTC.

This chain uses TRBV15 with TRBJ1-2; 7 bases fit TRBD1. V trimming: 3 bases; J trimming: 4 bases; junction bases outside the gene matches: 11. This CDR3 has 16 residues. In germline, CDR1 is LNHNV, CDR2 YYDKDF (reference sequence). CDR3 coding DNA: TGTGCCACCAGCAGCCTACAGGGGATTGCGGTCTATGGCTACACCTTC. As protein: CATSSLQGIAVYGYTF.

CDR3 DNA: TGTGCCAGCACCCCGGGGGGTCACGAGCAGTACTTC. Amino acid sequence: CASTPGGHEQYF. V is TRBV6-5 and J is TRBJ2-7; 7 nucleotides align to TRBD2. V lost 7 bases, J lost 5 bases, and 5 bases stayed unmatched. The CDR3 is 12 residues long. Germline V gene data show CDR1 as MNHEY and CDR2 as SVGAGI.

This clone has more than one count but fewer than ten. V usage is TRBV18 and J usage is TRBJ2-6; TRBD2 might be the D (5 bases). The CDR3 consists of 16 residues. Trimming removed 2 bases from V and 0 bases from J, with 8 bases in between. Looked up from germline, CDR1 is KGHSH and CDR2 is LQKENI. The CDR3, as DNA: TGTGCCAGCTCACCAATGAGGGTCTCTGGGGCCAACGTCCTGACTTTC. Translation gives CASSPMRVSGANVLTF.

This chain's CDR3 is CASPGVSSYNEQFF. DNA of the CDR3: TGTGCCAGCCCGGGGGTGAGCTCCTACAATGAGCAGTTCTTC. This chain connects TRBV6-1 to TRBJ2-1, with TRBD2 as a possible D gene (6 bases). Germline V gives CDR1 MNHNS, CDR2 SASEGT. Trimming left V 8 bases short and J 0 bases short, with 11 bases between. CDR3 length equals 14 residues.

V is TRBV6-5 and J is TRBJ2-1; possible D gene TRBD2, 6 bases. Deletions cut 2 bases from V and 5 bases from J, with 13 bases between. This CDR3 has 15 amino acids. Germline V gene lookup returns CDR1 MNHEY and CDR2 SVGAGI. This CDR3 reads CASSYTLAPHNEQFF. In DNA form, the CDR3 reads TGTGCCAGCAGTTACACCCTAGCGCCCCACAATGAGCAGTTCTTC.

The chain has TRBV4-2 and TRBJ2-3; D gene unclear. The germline V gene has CDR1 LGHNA and CDR2 YNFKEQ. This CDR3 has 16 amino acids. V gave up 2 bases and J gave up 2 bases, with 14 bases separating them. DNA for the CDR3: TGTGCCAGCAGCCAAAACGTAAATAGCTACACAGATACGCAGTATTTT. This gives the protein CASSQNVNSYTDTQYF.